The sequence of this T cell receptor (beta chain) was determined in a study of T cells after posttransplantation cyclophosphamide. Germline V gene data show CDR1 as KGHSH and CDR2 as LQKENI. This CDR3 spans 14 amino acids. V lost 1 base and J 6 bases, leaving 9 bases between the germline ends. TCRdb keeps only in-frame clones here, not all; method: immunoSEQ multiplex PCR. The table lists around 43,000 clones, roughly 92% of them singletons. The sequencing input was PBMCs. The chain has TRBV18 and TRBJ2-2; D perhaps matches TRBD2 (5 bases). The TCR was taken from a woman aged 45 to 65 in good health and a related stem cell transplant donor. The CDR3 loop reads CASSPREPAGELFF. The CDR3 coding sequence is TGTGCCAGCTCACCACGGGAGCCGGCCGGGGAGCTGTTTTTT.